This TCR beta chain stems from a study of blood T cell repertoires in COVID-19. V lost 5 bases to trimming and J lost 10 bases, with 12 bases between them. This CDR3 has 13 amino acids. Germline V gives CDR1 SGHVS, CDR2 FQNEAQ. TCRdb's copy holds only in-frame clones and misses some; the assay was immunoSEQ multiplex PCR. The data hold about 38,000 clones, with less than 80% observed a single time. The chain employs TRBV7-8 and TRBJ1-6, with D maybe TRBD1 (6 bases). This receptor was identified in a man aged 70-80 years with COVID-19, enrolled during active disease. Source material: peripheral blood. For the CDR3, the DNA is TGTGCCAGCAGCGTTCAGGGGCAGTCACCCCTCCACTTT. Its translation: CASSVQGQSPLHF.